The rows below give T cell receptor beta chains drawn from one sample of a study of graft-versus-host responses after intestinal transplantation. Assay: immunoSEQ multiplex PCR; the TCRdb copy retains only in-frame clones and omits some. The table shows approximately 14,000 clones, with roughly 69% occurring only once. Source: ileum tissue, taken around 640 days after intestinal transplantation. These receptors were obtained from a human patient who received an intestinal transplant, so some T cells may come from the graft donor. Each CDR3 is given with its conserved first and last residue. D genes are given only for firm matches. The size of a clone is reported for some rows only, either as once, few or many, or as a class for expanded clones.

D gene,V gene,J gene,clone size,CDR3 protein,CDR3 DNA
.,TRBV27,TRBJ2-2,.,CASSLSQGAGELFF,TGTGCCAGCAGTTTATCACAGGGCGCCGGGGAGCTGTTTTTT
.,TRBV5-5,TRBJ2-2,.,CASSLGLGGELFF,TGTGCCAGCAGCTTGGGACTCGGCGGGGAGCTGTTTTTT
.,TRBV11-2,TRBJ2-4,once,CASSLKEALAKNIQYF,TGTGCCAGCAGCTTAAAGGAAGCTCTAGCCAAAAATATTCAGTACTTC
TRBD1,TRBV6-1,TRBJ2-7,.,CASSAPPGTGTEQYF,TGTGCCAGCAGTGCCCCCCCCGGGACAGGGACCGAGCAGTACTTC
.,TRBV4-3,TRBJ2-7,.,CASSQDLSSSGLEQYF,TGCGCCAGCAGCCAAGATTTGTCCAGTTCGGGACTGGAGCAGTACTTC
TRBD2,TRBV30,TRBJ2-3,few,CAWSVGSGGHTDTQYF,TGTGCCTGGAGTGTCGGTAGCGGGGGGCACACAGATACGCAGTATTTT
TRBD2,TRBV7-9,TRBJ2-3,medium-sized,CASSLAAGGPDTQYF,TGTGCCAGCAGCTTAGCAGCGGGGGGGCCAGATACGCAGTATTTT
TRBD2,TRBV9,TRBJ2-2,.,CASSVATRGASPSTGELFF,TGTGCCAGCAGCGTAGCTACGCGGGGGGCCTCTCCGAGCACCGGGGAGCTGTTTTTT
.,TRBV27,TRBJ2-2,.,CASSLVHSGGPGELFF,TGTGCCAGCAGTTTAGTTCACTCCGGCGGCCCCGGGGAGCTGTTTTTT
.,TRBV2,TRBJ1-1,.,CASSEAQTGPRAFF,TGTGCCAGCAGTGAAGCGCAGACCGGCCCTAGGGCTTTCTTT
.,TRBV12-5,TRBJ2-3,.,CASGTADTQYF,TGTGCTAGTGGTACGGCAGATACGCAGTATTTT
TRBD2,TRBV4-3,TRBJ2-5,medium-sized,CASSHARGGPETQYF,TGCGCCAGCAGCCACGCGCGGGGGGGCCCAGAGACCCAGTACTTC
.,TRBV7-6,TRBJ2-3,.,CASSLSAPSTDTQYF,TGTGCCAGCAGCCTCTCAGCGCCTAGCACAGATACGCAGTATTTT
.,TRBV27,TRBJ2-3,.,CASSYLGGRTDTQYF,TGTGCCAGCAGTTACCTAGGGGGACGCACAGATACGCAGTATTTT
.,TRBV5-1,TRBJ2-7,.,CASSLVMRNEQYF,TGTGCCAGCAGCTTGGTAATGAGGAACGAGCAGTACTTC
.,TRBV6-5,TRBJ2-7,.,CASSYGAGPSEQYF,TGTGCCAGCAGTTACGGGGCAGGGCCAAGCGAGCAGTACTTC
TRBD2,TRBV10-3,TRBJ2-1,.,CAISESEGVWRGNNEQFF,TGTGCCATCAGTGAGTCTGAAGGGGTTTGGCGGGGGAACAATGAGCAGTTCTTC
.,TRBV4-1,TRBJ2-7,.,CASSLGGDSTYEQYF,TGCGCCAGCAGCCTTGGAGGGGACTCGACCTACGAGCAGTACTTC
.,TRBV2,TRBJ2-6,.,CASLMRTGANVLTF,TGTGCCAGCCTCATGAGAACTGGGGCCAACGTCCTGACTTTC
.,TRBV18,TRBJ2-7,.,CASSPRGVNYEQYF,TGTGCCAGCTCACCACGGGGGGTGAACTACGAGCAGTACTTC
.,TRBV12-2,TRBJ2-2,.,CASRLETGSGELFF,TGTGCAAGTCGCTTAGAAACAGGGTCCGGGGAGCTGTTTTTT
.,TRBV20-1,TRBJ1-2,.,CSARVRDGYTF,TGCAGTGCTAGAGTCAGGGATGGCTACACCTTC
.,TRBV6-5,TRBJ2-7,.,CASSELVRDEQYF,TGTGCCAGCAGTGAACTGGTTCGGGACGAGCAGTACTTC
.,TRBV12-5,TRBJ2-2,.,CASGFYTGSWELFF,TGTGCTAGTGGTTTTTATACAGGGAGTTGGGAGCTGTTTTTT
.,TRBV7-2,TRBJ2-1,.,CASSRWGGPDNEQFF,TGTGCCAGCAGCCGGTGGGGCGGTCCGGACAATGAGCAGTTCTTC
TRBD1,TRBV4-3,TRBJ1-1,.,CASSLQGGDTEAFF,TGCGCCAGCAGCCTACAGGGGGGAGACACTGAAGCTTTCTTT
TRBD1,TRBV5-1,TRBJ1-2,.,CASSLDRGLYGYTF,TGCGCCAGCAGCTTGGACAGGGGGCTTTATGGCTACACCTTC
.,TRBV7-2,TRBJ1-5,.,CASSLYGGGNSNQPQHF,TGTGCCAGCAGCTTATATGGGGGAGGGAATAGCAATCAGCCCCAGCATTTT
TRBD2,TRBV27,TRBJ2-2,.,CASSLAGGQVVGELFF,TGTGCCAGCAGTTTAGCGGGGGGGCAGGTTGTCGGGGAGCTGTTTTTT